The 30 T cell receptor beta chains given below trace back to one sample, sequenced in a study of blood T cell repertoires in COVID-19. Method: immunoSEQ multiplex PCR; TCRdb's copy keeps in-frame clones and lacks some. The sample has approximately 300,000 clones, 85% to 90% seen once. The sequencing sample was made of PBMCs or T cells enriched from blood (not recorded which). These TCRs come from a young man who had recovered from COVID-19.

The chain recombines TRBV11-2 with TRBJ2-5; 7 nucleotides match TRBD2. The CDR3 extends over 15 amino acids. The germline gives CDR1 SGHAT, CDR2 FQNNGV. J was trimmed by 2 bases and V by 2 bases; bases with no gene match: 5. CDR3 protein: CASSLLASGQETQYF. In DNA form, the CDR3 reads TGTGCCAGCAGCTTACTGGCTAGCGGACAAGAGACCCAGTACTTC.

The gene calls are TRBV30 and TRBJ2-5; TRBD1 aligns across 11 bases. The ends lost 4 bases at V and 5 bases at J; junction bases unmatched: 6. The CDR3 covers 14 residues. Per the germline V gene, CDR1 is GTSNPN and CDR2 is SVGIG (reference sequence). The CDR3 protein is CAWTAGTGGETQYF. The CDR3 DNA reads TGTGCCTGGACCGCCGGGACAGGGGGGGAGACCCAGTACTTC.

This chain links TRBV29-1 with TRBJ1-2; the match to TRBD1 covers 9 bases. Germline V lookup: CDR1 SQVTM, CDR2 ANQGSEA. The CDR3 is 19 amino acids. Trimming at V came to 4 bases and at J to 0 bases, leaving 18 bases not matched to a gene. CDR3: CSVVIPPSGTGKTNYGYTF. In DNA form, the CDR3 reads TGCAGCGTTGTCATCCCCCCATCCGGGACAGGGAAAACTAACTATGGCTACACCTTC.

V gene TRBV6-1 combines with J gene TRBJ1-2, with 9 bases fitting TRBD1. Trimming cost V 0 bases and J 13 bases; bases outside gene matches: 9. This CDR3 comprises 14 residues. Looked up from germline, CDR1 is MNHNS and CDR2 is SASEGT. CDR3 residues: CASSEATGGAVSTF. DNA for the CDR3: TGTGCCAGCAGTGAAGCTACAGGGGGCGCGGTATCCACCTTC.

V gene TRBV20-1 combines with J gene TRBJ1-3, with 10 positions matching TRBD1. CDR3 size: 14 residues. Germline CDR1 DFQATT, CDR2 SNEGSKA (reference sequence). V was clipped by 3 bases and J by 4 bases; unmatched bases: 3. This CDR3 is CSASGGQGGNTIYF. The DNA of the CDR3 is TGCAGTGCTAGTGGGGGACAGGGGGGAAACACCATATATTTT.

The chain joins TRBV5-1 to TRBJ2-1; D remains ambiguous. Germline CDR1 reads SGHRS; CDR2 reads YFSETQ. This CDR3 contains 15 residues. The ends were cut back, 0 bases at V and 5 bases at J, with 12 bases in the middle. Here the CDR3 DNA reads TGCGCCAGCAGCTTGGCAACTCAGGTGGACAATGAGCAGTTCTTC. It specifies CASSLATQVDNEQFF.

This clone was observed a single time. The gene calls are TRBV2 and TRBJ2-7; tentative D call: TRBD1 (5 bases). The CDR3 is 19 residues long. Trimming took 2 bases from V and 2 from J, leaving 25 bases between them. CDR1 is SNHLY and CDR2 is FYNNEI in the germline V gene. The CDR3 nucleotides are TGTGCCAGCAGTGAAAAGGCGCCAGGGTCCCCGTTTGGGGCCTACGAGCAGTACTTC. It codes for CASSEKAPGSPFGAYEQYF.

J is TRBJ1-4 and V is TRBV7-9; perhaps TRBD1 as D (5 bases). Per the germline V gene, CDR1 is SEHNR and CDR2 is FQNEAQ (reference sequence). The CDR3 spans 15 residues. Deletions cut 1 base from V and 6 bases from J, with 12 bases between. CDR3 sequence (DNA): TGTGCCAGCAGCTTAGAATGGACAACGGATGAAAAACTGTTTTTT. Translating it yields CASSLEWTTDEKLFF.

The chain recombines TRBV10-2 with TRBJ2-7, with 7 positions matching TRBD2. Looked up from germline, CDR1 is WSHSY and CDR2 is SAAADI. V was clipped by 3 bases and J by 4 bases; unmatched bases: 3. There are 13 residues in the CDR3. For the CDR3, the DNA is TGCGCCAGCAGTGATCTTAGCGGGTACGAGCAGTACTTC. As protein: CASSDLSGYEQYF.

The chain uses TRBV6-5 and TRBJ2-3; D remains ambiguous. Trimming stripped 7 bases from V and 2 bases from J, with 13 bases between. CDR3 length: 14 residues. Germline assignment: CDR1 MNHEY and CDR2 SVGAGI. The CDR3 DNA sequence: TGTGCCAGCAAAGAGTCACAGTACACAGATACGCAGTATTTT. This encodes CASKESQYTDTQYF.

The chain links TRBV11-3 to TRBJ2-5; 7 bases line up with TRBD2. The CDR3 runs 14 residues. The germline gives CDR1 SGHNT, CDR2 YENEEA. Trimming took 6 bases from V and 1 from J; bases not matched to a gene: 5. The chain's CDR3 is CASSPGLTQETQYF. CDR3 nucleotide sequence: TGTGCCAGCAGTCCGGGACTAACCCAAGAGACCCAGTACTTC. Full variable domain (rest looked up from reference TRBV11-3 and TRBJ2-5): EAGVVQSPRYKIIEKKQPVAFWCNPISGHNTLYWYLQNLGQGPELLIRYENEEAVDDSQLPKDRFSAERLKGVDSTLKIQPAELGDSAVYLCASSPGLTQETQYFGPGTRLLVL.

This chain links TRBV2 with TRBJ2-3; D is possibly TRBD2 (6 bases). The CDR3 length is 14 residues. Per the germline V gene, CDR1 is SNHLY and CDR2 is FYNNEI. V was pared by 6 bases and J by 0 bases, with 10 bases between. CDR3 region: CASSPGTSTDTQYF. In nucleotides, the CDR3 is TGTGCCAGCAGCCCCGGGACTAGCACAGATACGCAGTATTTT.

The chain has TRBV4-1 and TRBJ2-3; unclear D gene. In germline, CDR1 is MGHRA, CDR2 YSYEKL. Trimming left V 4 bases short and J 13 bases short, with 6 bases between. CDR3 length: 9 residues. This CDR3 is CASSLPKYF. In DNA form, the CDR3 reads TGCGCCAGCAGCCTCCCCAAGTATTTT.

This sequence joins TRBV9 and TRBJ2-1; 7 bases fit TRBD2. V trimming: 1 base; J trimming: 0 bases; junction bases outside the gene matches: 7. In germline, CDR1 is SGDLS, CDR2 YYNGEE. The CDR3 contains 17 residues. DNA for the CDR3: TGTGCCAGCAGCGTAAACCCGAGGACTAGCTCCTACAATGAGCAGTTCTTC. This encodes CASSVNPRTSSYNEQFF.

This chain uses TRBV6-5 with TRBJ1-2; TRBD1 agrees at 7 bases. The CDR3 is 13 amino acids. The germline V gene has CDR1 MNHEY and CDR2 SVGAGI. Losses at the gene ends were 2 bases for V and 8 bases for J; bases not matched to a gene: 5. The CDR3 DNA is TGTGCCAGCAGTTACCAGGGGGACGGGGGCTACACCTTC. Encoded protein: CASSYQGDGGYTF.

Only a few counts were recorded for this clone. The CDR3 DNA follows: TGTGCCAGCAGCCGTAGCGGGACCAGCACAGATACGCAGTATTTT. It translates to CASSRSGTSTDTQYF. This sequence joins TRBV6-5 and TRBJ2-3, with 8 bases aligning to TRBD2. The germline V gene has CDR1 MNHEY and CDR2 SVGAGI. J lost 0 bases, V lost 6 bases, and 5 bases had no gene match. The CDR3 spans 15 residues.

The chain links TRBV19 to TRBJ1-2; TRBD1 agrees at 8 bases. The CDR3 is 12 amino acids. In germline, CDR1 is LNHDA, CDR2 SQIVND (reference sequence). Trimming at V came to 5 bases and at J to 7 bases, leaving 3 bases not matched to a gene. Written as DNA, the CDR3 is TGTGCCAGTAGTGAGGGGACAGGTGGCTACACCTTC. This gives the protein CASSEGTGGYTF.

The chain couples TRBV11-2 to TRBJ2-7; a weak D match, TRBD2 (5 bases). V shed 1 base and J shed 1 base, with 8 bases lying between them. This CDR3 spans 14 amino acids. The germline V gene has CDR1 SGHAT and CDR2 FQNNGV. CDR3 in amino acids: CASSLVGLSYEQYF. The CDR3 DNA sequence: TGTGCCAGCAGCTTAGTCGGACTTTCCTACGAGCAGTACTTC.

The chain combines TRBV6-5 with TRBJ1-4, with D perhaps TRBD1 (6 bases). Trimming took 7 bases from V and 2 from J, leaving 14 bases between them. CDR3 size: 15 residues. The germline V gene encodes CDR1 MNHEY and CDR2 SVGAGI. The CDR3, as DNA: TGTGCCAGCACCCCCGGGGACACTACTAATGAAAAACTGTTTTTT. Translation gives CASTPGDTTNEKLFF.

In its sample, this clone was seen many times. The V and J genes are TRBV19 and TRBJ1-6, with 7 nucleotides matching TRBD1. V was pared by 4 bases and J by 5 bases, with 2 bases of the junction left unmatched. Germline loops: CDR1 LNHDA, CDR2 SQIVND (reference sequence). CDR3 length equals 14 residues. The CDR3 sequence is CASSRDSHNSPLHF. The CDR3 DNA is TGTGCCAGTAGTAGGGACAGCCATAATTCACCCCTCCACTTT. The full variable domain, completed using reference TRBV19 and TRBJ1-6, is DGGITQSPKYLFRKEGQNVTLSCEQNLNHDAMYWYRQDPGQGLRLIYYSQIVNDFQKGDIAEGYSVSREKKESFPLTVTSAQKNPTAFYLCASSRDSHNSPLHFGNGTRLTVT.

This chain joins TRBV30 and TRBJ1-1; the D is unclear. The V end was cut by 3 bases, the J end by 0 bases, with 8 bases between. This CDR3 contains 13 residues. From germline, CDR1 is GTSNPN and CDR2 SVGIG (reference sequence). CDR3 nucleotides: TGTGCCTGGAGCCTACTCATGAACACTGAAGCTTTCTTT. Amino acid sequence: CAWSLLMNTEAFF.

The V gene is TRBV19, the J gene TRBJ2-1; TRBD2 might be the D (5 bases). Per the germline V gene, CDR1 is LNHDA and CDR2 is SQIVND (reference sequence). The CDR3 runs to 14 residues. V was trimmed by 8 bases and J by 5 bases, leaving 16 bases between them. CDR3 DNA: TGTGCCAGTCAAGACTATACCCTAAACAATGAGCAGTTCTTC. It encodes CASQDYTLNNEQFF.

The V and J genes are TRBV25-1 and TRBJ1-6, with a tentative D call TRBD1 (5 bases). This CDR3 is built from 13 residues. Per the germline V gene, CDR1 is MGHDK and CDR2 is SYGVNS. Trimming removed 6 bases from V and 6 bases from J, with 9 bases in between. This chain's CDR3 is CASRGVSNSPLHF. The CDR3 DNA sequence: TGTGCCAGCAGAGGGGTGAGTAATTCACCCCTCCACTTT.

This chain uses TRBV5-5 with TRBJ2-4, with 8 bases aligning to TRBD2. J gave up 2 bases and V 5 bases, and 15 bases lay outside the gene matches. CDR1 and CDR2 from the germline V gene are SGHKS and YYEKEE (reference sequence). This CDR3 has 18 amino acids. The CDR3 is CASRPGGGRGNPKNIQYF. CDR3 nucleotides: TGTGCCAGCAGACCAGGCGGGGGGCGGGGGAACCCCAAAAACATTCAGTACTTC.

The genes are TRBV7-8 and TRBJ2-7, with unresolved D. The CDR3 sequence is 17 residues long. Per germline, CDR1 SGHVS and CDR2 FQNEAQ. Trimming removed 1 base at V and 0 bases at J, with 16 bases between. For the CDR3, the DNA is TGTGCCAGCAGCTTAGTTAGGCGGCAGACCAGCTCCTACGAGCAGTACTTC. Translated: CASSLVRRQTSSYEQYF.

This rearrangement joins TRBV5-4 to TRBJ2-3; TRBD2 is a possible D gene (6 bases). Germline CDR1 SGHNT, CDR2 YYREEE (reference sequence). The germline V and J ends were trimmed by 0 bases and 2 bases, with 19 bases remaining between them. There are 18 residues in the CDR3. CDR3 DNA sequence: TGTGCCAGCAGCTTGGGGCTTATGGGGCGGGGCGACACAGATACGCAGTATTTT. Residues: CASSLGLMGRGDTDTQYF.

The gene calls are TRBV24-1 and TRBJ2-2, with 10 nucleotides matching TRBD1. Germline CDR1 is KGHDR and CDR2 is SFDVKD. This CDR3 contains 20 residues. The J segment lost 2 bases and the V segment lost 0 bases, leaving 11 bases of the junction unmatched. In DNA, the CDR3 is TGTGCCACCAGTGATTTGGGGACAGGGGCCTTCCACCCCAACACCGGGGAGCTGTTTTTT. It is translated as CATSDLGTGAFHPNTGELFF.

This clone was found once. The chain recombines TRBV20-1 with TRBJ2-3; 9 nucleotides match TRBD2. Germline values: CDR1 DFQATT, CDR2 SNEGSKA (reference sequence). V was pared by 3 bases and J by 4 bases, with 11 bases of the junction left unmatched. The CDR3 runs 16 residues. The CDR3 nucleotides read TGCAGTGCTAGTGGCCTAGCGGGGCATCTCGCAGATACGCAGTATTTT. It encodes CSASGLAGHLADTQYF.

This rearrangement joins TRBV27 to TRBJ2-7, with D possibly matching TRBD2 (7 bases). The CDR3 is 15 amino acids. V lost 2 bases and J 3 bases, leaving 14 bases between the germline ends. Germline V gives CDR1 MNHEY, CDR2 SMNVEV (reference sequence). The CDR3 sequence: CASSLGGGVHYEQYF. The CDR3 region has the DNA TGTGCCAGCAGTTTAGGGGGGGGCGTACACTACGAGCAGTACTTC.

The DNA for the CDR3 is TGTGCCAGCAGCGATGGACAGAGCTCTGGAAACACCATATATTTT. It translates to CASSDGQSSGNTIYF. The chain couples TRBV9 to TRBJ1-3, with D maybe TRBD1 (6 bases). Germline loops: CDR1 SGDLS, CDR2 YYNGEE. The ends were cut back, 3 bases at V and 0 bases at J, with 10 bases in the middle. This CDR3 region has 15 residues.